The 29 T cell receptor beta chains listed next were all sequenced from one sample in a study of blood T cell repertoires in COVID-19. Data came from immunoSEQ multiplex PCR; TCRdb stores just in-frame clones and leaves some out. The sample includes about 480,000 clones, approximately 88% seen only once; the top ten take roughly 8%. The sequenced sample was peripheral blood. These receptors were obtained from a woman aged 50 to 65 with COVID-19, enrolled during active disease.

This clone has a single count. The chain employs TRBV5-5 and TRBJ1-4, with a possible D match to TRBD1 (5 bases). This CDR3 contains 15 residues. Per germline, CDR1 SGHKS and CDR2 YYEKEE (reference sequence). V lost 4 bases and J 1 base, leaving 11 bases between the germline ends. CDR3 DNA sequence: TGTGCCAGCAGCGCGAGGCAGGGAACTAATGAAAAACTGTTTTTT. Residues: CASSARQGTNEKLFF.

CDR3 coding DNA: TGCGCCAGCAGCCCCCGGACAGGGGACGGAGCTTTCTTT. It is translated as CASSPRTGDGAFF. The rearrangement joins TRBV4-1 to TRBJ1-1, with 9 bases identical to TRBD1. The V gene's germline CDR1 is MGHRA and CDR2 YSYEKL. Trimming at V came to 4 bases and at J to 10 bases, leaving 7 bases not matched to a gene. This CDR3 spans 13 amino acids.

V and J are TRBV24-1 and TRBJ1-4, with D uncertain. Germline CDR1 reads KGHDR; CDR2 reads SFDVKD. V lost 2 bases to trimming and J lost 8 bases, with 11 bases between them. This CDR3 spans 14 amino acids. The CDR3 coding sequence is TGTGCCACCAGTGATTCCGGGGTCGGCGAAAAACTGTTTTTT. Protein sequence: CATSDSGVGEKLFF.

The gene calls are TRBV7-9 and TRBJ1-2; 7 bases are a match to TRBD1. This CDR3 contains 15 residues. V lost 2 bases to trimming and J lost 7 bases; unmatched junction nucleotides: 10. The germline CDR1 and CDR2 sequences are SEHNR and FQNEAQ (reference sequence). The CDR3 sequence: CASSLSAGGASGYTF. The CDR3 DNA reads TGTGCCAGCAGCTTAAGCGCAGGGGGAGCGAGTGGCTACACCTTC.

The genes are TRBV20-1 and TRBJ1-4; D gene ambiguous. There are 11 residues in the CDR3. V was clipped by 4 bases and J by 4 bases, with 4 bases between them. Germline assignment: CDR1 DFQATT and CDR2 SNEGSKA (reference sequence). The DNA for the CDR3 is TGCAGTGCTACGAGTAATGAAAAACTGTTTTTT. It codes for CSATSNEKLFF.

The chain recombines TRBV28 with TRBJ1-3; D remains unclear. The CDR3 totals 14 residues. Germline values: CDR1 MDHEN, CDR2 SYDVKM. V was trimmed by 1 base and J by 6 bases, leaving 10 bases between them. CDR3 sequence (DNA): TGTGCCAGCAGTTTATTGAGAGGGCAAAACACCATATATTTT. Its protein is CASSLLRGQNTIYF. Drawing the rest from reference TRBV28 and TRBJ1-3, the complete variable domain is DVKVTQSSRYLVKRTGEKVFLECVQDMDHENMFWYRQDPGLGLRLIYFSYDVKMKEKGDIPEGYSVSREKKERFSLILESASTNQTSMYLCASSLLRGQNTIYFGEGSWLTVV.

This sequence joins TRBV19 and TRBJ1-6; 7 bases are shared with TRBD1. Germline V gene data show CDR1 as LNHDA and CDR2 as SQIVND (reference sequence). This CDR3 contains 15 residues. V was clipped by 0 bases and J by 8 bases; unmatched bases: 4. The CDR3 nucleotides are TGTGCCAGTAGTATAGATAAGGGACAGTATTCACCCCTCCACTTT. Translation: CASSIDKGQYSPLHF.

The chain has TRBV5-6 and TRBJ1-3; tentative D call: TRBD1 (6 bases). Trimming shortened V by 1 base and J by 0 bases, and 14 bases separated the two germline ends. The CDR3 has 17 residues. Germline CDR1 SGHDT, CDR2 YYEEEE. CDR3 sequence reads: CASSLPGTRVSGNTIYF. CDR3 nucleotide sequence: TGTGCCAGCAGCTTGCCGGGGACAAGGGTCTCTGGAAACACCATATATTTT.

V gene TRBV27 combines with J gene TRBJ2-7, with D perhaps TRBD1 (6 bases). Per the germline V gene, CDR1 is MNHEY and CDR2 is SMNVEV (reference sequence). CDR3 length: 14 residues. V was shortened by 4 bases and J by 5 bases, with 15 bases between the two germline ends. The CDR3 reads CASSYRDAGDEQYF. In DNA form, the CDR3 reads TGTGCCAGCAGTTACAGGGACGCGGGCGACGAGCAGTACTTC.

The gene calls are TRBV6-5 and TRBJ1-5, with a tentative D call TRBD1 (5 bases). Germline CDR1 and CDR2: MNHEY and SVGAGI. The CDR3 covers 15 residues. Trimming took 6 bases from V and 5 from J, leaving 17 bases between them. CDR3 sequence (DNA): TGTGCCAGCAGACTCTTGGTAGGGGCGGATCAGCCCCAGCATTTT. Translated: CASRLLVGADQPQHF.

This clone was recorded once. The gene calls are TRBV28 and TRBJ2-3, with D maybe TRBD2 (6 bases). In germline, CDR1 is MDHEN, CDR2 SYDVKM. V lost 5 bases, J lost 3 bases, and 12 bases lay in between. This CDR3 has 14 amino acids. The CDR3 protein is CASSRLGETDTQYF. The CDR3 DNA sequence: TGTGCCAGCAGTCGACTAGGGGAGACAGATACGCAGTATTTT.

The chain joins TRBV7-9 to TRBJ2-3, with D tentatively TRBD1 (6 bases). The CDR3 contains 15 residues. The germline V gene encodes CDR1 SEHNR and CDR2 FQNEAQ (reference sequence). Trimming shortened V by 5 bases and J by 0 bases, and 12 bases separated the two germline ends. For the CDR3, the DNA is TGTGCCAGCAGCGACGGGACATTTAGCACAGATACGCAGTATTTT. Translation gives CASSDGTFSTDTQYF.

The CDR3 loop reads CSVQGANEQFF. Written as DNA, the CDR3 is TGCAGCGTCCAGGGGGCGAATGAGCAGTTCTTC. The gene calls are TRBV29-1 and TRBJ2-1, with 8 bases aligning to TRBD1. CDR1 and CDR2 from the germline V gene are SQVTM and ANQGSEA. This CDR3 comprises 11 residues. V was clipped by 6 bases and J by 7 bases; unmatched bases: 2.

The V gene is TRBV9, the J gene TRBJ2-2, with 11 bases aligning to TRBD2. This CDR3 comprises 17 residues. In germline, CDR1 is SGDLS, CDR2 YYNGEE. Trimming cost V 7 bases and J 1 base; bases outside gene matches: 9. CDR3 sequence (DNA): TGTGCCAGCGCCGGGCCTCTAGCGGGGGGGAACACCGGGGAGCTGTTTTTT. This encodes CASAGPLAGGNTGELFF.

The chain employs TRBV9 and TRBJ2-7, with D uncertain. This CDR3 has 17 residues. V was cut by 0 bases and J by 5 bases, with 21 bases left in between. CDR1 is SGDLS and CDR2 is YYNGEE in the germline V gene. CDR3 sequence reads: CASSVGSSPISSDEQYF. The CDR3 region has the DNA TGTGCCAGCAGCGTAGGTAGCAGCCCCATTTCCTCGGACGAGCAGTACTTC.

V is TRBV2 and J is TRBJ1-3, with a weak D call TRBD1 (5 bases). The V and J ends lost 4 bases and 0 bases respectively, with 13 bases between them. The germline gives CDR1 SNHLY, CDR2 FYNNEI. CDR3 size: 16 residues. CDR3 region: CASSARGGYSGNTIYF. Here the CDR3 DNA reads TGTGCCAGCAGTGCTCGGGGGGGGTACTCTGGAAACACCATATATTTT.

The V and J genes are TRBV5-6 and TRBJ1-1; unclear D gene. Germline CDR1 and CDR2: SGHDT and YYEEEE. Trimming took 0 bases from V and 8 from J, leaving 8 bases between them. CDR3 size: 12 residues. The CDR3 sequence: CASSLGQNEAFF. In DNA form, the CDR3 reads TGTGCCAGCAGCTTGGGGCAAAACGAAGCTTTCTTT.

This chain joins TRBV3-1 (or the pseudogene TRBV3-2) and TRBJ1-6, with 7 nucleotides matching TRBD1. V shed 4 bases, J shed 0 bases, and the junction held 12 bases outside the gene matches. The CDR3 runs to 19 residues. CDR1 LGHDT and CDR2 YNNKEL come from the germline V gene (reference sequence). CDR3 region: CASSRKTGQVSSYNSPLHF. The CDR3 DNA reads TGTGCCAGCAGCCGGAAAACTGGACAGGTCAGCTCCTATAATTCACCCCTCCACTTT.

Worth noting for this clone: At one end, the junction sequence differs from germline, possibly due to a read error. The gene calls are TRBV15 and TRBJ1-2; D remains unclear. The length of the CDR3 is 13 residues. CDR1 is LNHNV, CDR2 YYDKDF, per germline (reference sequence). The CDR3 DNA sequence: TGTGCCACCAGCAGCCGGACGGACTACGGCTACACCTTC. Protein sequence: CATSSRTDYGYTF.

The gene calls are TRBV3-1 (or the pseudogene TRBV3-2) and TRBJ2-3; D is possibly TRBD1 (5 bases). V lost 10 bases to trimming and J lost 4 bases, with 18 bases between them. Germline lookup yields CDR1 LGHDT and CDR2 YNNKEL (reference sequence). This CDR3 spans 14 amino acids. The CDR3 loop reads CATSTQGRADTQYF. CDR3 nucleotides: TGTGCCACCTCGACCCAGGGAAGAGCAGATACGCAGTATTTT.

The V and J genes are TRBV28 and TRBJ1-1; 9 positions agree with TRBD1. J lost 9 bases, V lost 4 bases, and 9 bases had no gene match. CDR1 and CDR2 (germline): MDHEN, SYDVKM. This CDR3 is 14 amino acids long. CDR3 coding DNA: TGTGCCAGCAGTTCCCTAGACAGGGGGTCGAAAGCTTTCTTT. Encoded protein: CASSSLDRGSKAFF. The variable domain in full, completed from reference TRBV28 and TRBJ1-1, reads DVKVTQSSRYLVKRTGEKVFLECVQDMDHENMFWYRQDPGLGLRLIYFSYDVKMKEKGDIPEGYSVSREKKERFSLILESASTNQTSMYLCASSSLDRGSKAFFGQGTRLTVV.

J is TRBJ1-4 and V is TRBV7-2, with a possible D match to TRBD1 (5 bases). Trimming left V 4 bases short and J 7 bases short, with 13 bases between. Per germline, CDR1 SGHTA and CDR2 FQGNSA. This CDR3 has 14 residues. The CDR3, as DNA: TGTGCCAGCAGCTCGCAAAAGGGGATTGAAAAACTGTTTTTT. Translation gives CASSSQKGIEKLFF.

The V call is TRBV5-1, the J call TRBJ2-7, with 7 bases aligning to TRBD1. The J segment lost 5 bases and the V segment lost 4 bases, leaving 15 bases of the junction unmatched. The germline CDR1 and CDR2 sequences are SGHRS and YFSETQ. This CDR3 contains 16 residues. The CDR3 DNA follows: TGCGCCAGCAGCACCCGGCTAGGGGGACAGTGGAACGAGCAGTACTTC. Protein sequence: CASSTRLGGQWNEQYF.

The chain has TRBV19 and TRBJ1-1; no clear D. The CDR3 runs 13 residues. The V end lost 9 bases, the J end lost 0 bases, and 11 bases lay between the germline ends. The V gene's germline CDR1 is LNHDA and CDR2 SQIVND (reference sequence). CDR3 amino acids: CASMPQLNTEAFF. In nucleotides, the CDR3 is TGTGCCAGCATGCCTCAGTTGAACACTGAAGCTTTCTTT.

With regard to this clone: Different DNA sequences within this sample yield the same CDR3. The V and J genes are TRBV30 and TRBJ1-1, with unresolved D. The length of the CDR3 is 13 residues. Germline CDR1 reads GTSNPN; CDR2 reads SVGIG (reference sequence). The ends were cut back, 2 bases at V and 2 bases at J, with 9 bases in the middle. CDR3 sequence: CAWSRGSNTEAFF. CDR3 in DNA: TGTGCCTGGAGTCGGGGTTCTAACACTGAAGCTTTCTTT.

The rearrangement uses TRBV5-1 and TRBJ1-1; D perhaps matches TRBD1 (5 bases). Germline CDR1 and CDR2: SGHRS and YFSETQ. Trimming took off 4 bases at V and 3 bases at J, with 13 bases between the two ends. This CDR3 region has 14 residues. As DNA, the CDR3 is TGCGCCAGCAGCGCCCCGGGGGGGGACACTGAAGCTTTCTTT. Translating it yields CASSAPGGDTEAFF.

The gene calls are TRBV4-1 and TRBJ2-3; D not certain. The CDR3 is 16 amino acids. From germline, CDR1 is MGHRA and CDR2 YSYEKL. The V gene lost 0 bases and the J gene lost 0 bases, with 10 bases spanning the gap. This CDR3 reads CASSQDLRTSTDTQYF. The CDR3 nucleotides read TGCGCCAGCAGCCAAGATCTGAGAACTAGCACAGATACGCAGTATTTT.

The rearrangement joins TRBV7-8 to TRBJ2-7, with D possibly matching TRBD2 (6 bases). The CDR3 runs to 15 residues. Trimming removed 0 bases from V and 3 bases from J, with 12 bases in between. Germline loops: CDR1 SGHVS, CDR2 FQNEAQ. As DNA, the CDR3 is TGTGCCAGCAGCTTAGCGGCGGGGACCAGCTACGAGCAGTACTTC. Translation: CASSLAAGTSYEQYF.

This clone appeared a single time. The chain is built from TRBV5-5 and TRBJ2-7; 7 bases fit TRBD1. The CDR3 covers 13 residues. The junction had 4 bases not matched to a gene; V was cut back by 1 base and J by 6 bases. CDR1 and CDR2 from the germline V gene are SGHKS and YYEKEE (reference sequence). The CDR3 DNA reads as TGTGCCAGCAGCTTGTTCCGGACAGGCGAGCAGTACTTC. As protein: CASSLFRTGEQYF.